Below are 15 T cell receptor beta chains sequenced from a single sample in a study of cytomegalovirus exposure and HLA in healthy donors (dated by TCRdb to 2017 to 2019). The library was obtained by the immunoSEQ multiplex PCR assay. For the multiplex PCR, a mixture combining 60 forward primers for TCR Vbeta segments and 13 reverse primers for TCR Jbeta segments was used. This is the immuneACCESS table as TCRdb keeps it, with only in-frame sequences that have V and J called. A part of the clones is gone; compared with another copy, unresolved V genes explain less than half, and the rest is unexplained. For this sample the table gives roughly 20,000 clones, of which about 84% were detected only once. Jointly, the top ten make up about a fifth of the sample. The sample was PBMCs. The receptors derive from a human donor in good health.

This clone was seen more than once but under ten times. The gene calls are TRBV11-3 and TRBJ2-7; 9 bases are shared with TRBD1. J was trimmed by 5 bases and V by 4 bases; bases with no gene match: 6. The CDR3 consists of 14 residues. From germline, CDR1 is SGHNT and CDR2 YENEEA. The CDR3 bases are TGTGCCAGCAGCTCAACAGGGGGCCAGGACGAGCAGTACTTC. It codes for CASSSTGGQDEQYF.

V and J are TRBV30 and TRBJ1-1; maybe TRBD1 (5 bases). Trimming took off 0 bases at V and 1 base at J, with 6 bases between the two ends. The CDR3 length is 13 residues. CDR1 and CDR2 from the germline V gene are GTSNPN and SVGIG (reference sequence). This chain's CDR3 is CAWSVQGNTEAFF. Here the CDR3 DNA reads TGTGCCTGGAGTGTCCAGGGGAACACTGAAGCTTTCTTT. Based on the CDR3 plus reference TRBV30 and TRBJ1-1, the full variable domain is SQTIHQWPATLVQPVGSPLSLECTVEGTSNPNLYWYRQAAGRGLQLLFYSVGIGQISSEVPQNLSASRPQDRQFILSSKKLLLSDSGFYLCAWSVQGNTEAFFGQGTRLTVV.

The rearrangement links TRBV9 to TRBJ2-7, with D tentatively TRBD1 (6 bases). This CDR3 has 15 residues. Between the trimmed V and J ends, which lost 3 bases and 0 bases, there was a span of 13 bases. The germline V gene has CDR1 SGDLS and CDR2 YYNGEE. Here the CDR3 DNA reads TGTGCCAGCAGCGGGGGATTGGGGGCCTCCTACGAGCAGTACTTC. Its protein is CASSGGLGASYEQYF.

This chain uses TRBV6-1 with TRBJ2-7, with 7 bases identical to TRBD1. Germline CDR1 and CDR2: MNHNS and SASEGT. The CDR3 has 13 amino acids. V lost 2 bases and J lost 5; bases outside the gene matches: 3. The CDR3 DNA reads TGTGCCAGCAGTGAACAGGGGGTCAACGAGCAGTACTTC. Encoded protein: CASSEQGVNEQYF.

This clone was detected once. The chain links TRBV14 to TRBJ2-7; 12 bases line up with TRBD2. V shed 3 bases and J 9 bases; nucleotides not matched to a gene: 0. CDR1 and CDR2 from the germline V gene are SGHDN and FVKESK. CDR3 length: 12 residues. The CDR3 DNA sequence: TGTGCCAGCAGCCAGGGACTAGCGGGGCAGTACTTC. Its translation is CASSQGLAGQYF. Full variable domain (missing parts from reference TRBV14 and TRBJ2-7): EAGVTQFPSHSVIEKGQTVTLRCDPISGHDNLYWYRRVMGKEIKFLLHFVKESKQDESGMPNNRFLAERTGGTYSTLKVQPAELEDSGVYFCASSQGLAGQYFGPGTRLTVT.

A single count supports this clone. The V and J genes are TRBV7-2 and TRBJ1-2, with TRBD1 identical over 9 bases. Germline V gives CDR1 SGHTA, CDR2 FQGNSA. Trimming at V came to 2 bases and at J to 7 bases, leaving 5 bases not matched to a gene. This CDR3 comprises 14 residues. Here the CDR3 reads CASSLRDRALGYTF. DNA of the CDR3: TGTGCCAGCAGCTTAAGGGACAGGGCCCTTGGCTACACCTTC.

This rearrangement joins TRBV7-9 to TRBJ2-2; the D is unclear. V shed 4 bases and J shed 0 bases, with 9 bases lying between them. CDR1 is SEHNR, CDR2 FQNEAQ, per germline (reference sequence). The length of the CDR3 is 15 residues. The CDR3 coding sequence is TGTGCCAGCAGCTCCGACAAAACGAACACCGGGGAGCTGTTTTTT. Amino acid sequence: CASSSDKTNTGELFF.

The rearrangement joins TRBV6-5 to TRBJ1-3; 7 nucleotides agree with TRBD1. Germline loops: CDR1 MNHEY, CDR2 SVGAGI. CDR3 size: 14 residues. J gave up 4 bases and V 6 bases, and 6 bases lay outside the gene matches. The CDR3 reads CASSRQGLGNTIYF. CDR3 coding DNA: TGTGCCAGCAGCCGACAGGGCCTCGGAAACACCATATATTTT.

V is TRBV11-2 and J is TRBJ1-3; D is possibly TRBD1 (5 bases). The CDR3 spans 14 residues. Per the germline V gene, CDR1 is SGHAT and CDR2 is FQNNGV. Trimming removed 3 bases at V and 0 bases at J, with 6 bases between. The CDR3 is CASSLGGSGNTIYF. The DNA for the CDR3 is TGTGCCAGCAGCTTGGGGGGCTCTGGAAACACCATATATTTT.

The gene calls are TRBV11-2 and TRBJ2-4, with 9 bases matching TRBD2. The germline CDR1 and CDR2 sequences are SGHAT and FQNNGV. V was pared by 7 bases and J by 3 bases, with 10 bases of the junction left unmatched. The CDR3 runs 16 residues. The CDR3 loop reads CASNPVQREVKNIQYF. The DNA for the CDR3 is TGTGCCAGCAACCCCGTGCAGCGGGAGGTCAAAAACATTCAGTACTTC.

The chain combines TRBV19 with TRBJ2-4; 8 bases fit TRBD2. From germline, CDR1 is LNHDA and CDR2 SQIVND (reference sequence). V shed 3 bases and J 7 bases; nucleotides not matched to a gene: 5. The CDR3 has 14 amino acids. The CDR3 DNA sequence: TGTGCCAGTAGTATCACTAGCGGTTTCAACATTCAGTACTTC. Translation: CASSITSGFNIQYF.

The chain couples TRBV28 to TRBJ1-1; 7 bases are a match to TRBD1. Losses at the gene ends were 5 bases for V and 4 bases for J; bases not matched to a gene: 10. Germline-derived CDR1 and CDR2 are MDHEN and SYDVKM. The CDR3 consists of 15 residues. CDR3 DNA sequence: TGTGCCAGCAGTCCGCCGACAGGGTGGGGCACTGAAGCTTTCTTT. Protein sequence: CASSPPTGWGTEAFF. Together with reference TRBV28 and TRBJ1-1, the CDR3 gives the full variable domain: DVKVTQSSRYLVKRTGEKVFLECVQDMDHENMFWYRQDPGLGLRLIYFSYDVKMKEKGDIPEGYSVSREKKERFSLILESASTNQTSMYLCASSPPTGWGTEAFFGQGTRLTVV.

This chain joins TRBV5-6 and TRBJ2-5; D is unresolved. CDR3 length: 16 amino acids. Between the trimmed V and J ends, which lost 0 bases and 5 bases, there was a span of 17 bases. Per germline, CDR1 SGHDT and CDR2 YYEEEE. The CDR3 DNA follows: TGTGCCAGCAGCTTGGGTGCCCACGCCCTAGAGGAGACCCAGTACTTC. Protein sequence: CASSLGAHALEETQYF.

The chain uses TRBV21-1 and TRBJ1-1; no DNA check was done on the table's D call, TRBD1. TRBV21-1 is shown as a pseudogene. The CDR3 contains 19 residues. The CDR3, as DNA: TGTGCCAGCAGCAACGGCGCTTTTGTGGGGCGTGATGAGAACACTGAAGCTTTCTTT. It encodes CASSNGAFVGRDENTEAFF.

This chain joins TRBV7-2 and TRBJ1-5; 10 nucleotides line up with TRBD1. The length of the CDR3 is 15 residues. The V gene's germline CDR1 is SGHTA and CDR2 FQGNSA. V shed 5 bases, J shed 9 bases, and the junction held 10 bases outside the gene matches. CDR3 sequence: CASSPGVGQGMPQHF. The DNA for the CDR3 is TGTGCCAGCAGCCCGGGAGTGGGACAGGGGATGCCCCAGCATTTT.